The 6 T cell receptor beta chains listed next were all sequenced from one sample in a study of CD8 T cells in ankylosing spondylitis. TCRdb reprocessed the 5' RACE reads via MiXCR and lists one record per CDR3 protein. The table includes 230,000 or so distinct CDR3 sequences, 18% detected once. What was sequenced was blood, either unsorted or a sorted T cell fraction (not recorded which). The receptors were gathered from a male donor with ankylosing spondylitis or in good health (not recorded which).

CDR3 in amino acids: CSVDELNTEAFF. For the CDR3, the DNA is TGCAGCGTTGACGAGCTGAACACTGAAGCTTTCTTT. The rearrangement joins TRBV29-1 to TRBJ1-1; D unclear. The CDR3 totals 12 residues. Trimming shortened V by 3 bases and J by 0 bases, and 5 bases separated the two germline ends. The germline V gene has CDR1 SQVTM and CDR2 ANQGSEA.

This clonotype has just a few counts. The rearrangement uses TRBV5-1 and TRBJ2-7, with D possibly being TRBD1 or TRBD2 (7 bases each). The CDR3 spans 15 residues. Trimming shortened V by 4 bases and J by 4 bases, and 18 bases separated the two germline ends. CDR1 and CDR2 (germline): SGHRS, YFSETQ. Here the CDR3 DNA reads TGCGCCAGCAGCCCCGGACTAGAGGGGGCATACGAGCAGTACTTC. Translated, it gives CASSPGLEGAYEQYF.

The V and J genes are TRBV29-1 and TRBJ2-2; 10 bases align to TRBD2. Germline loops: CDR1 SQVTM, CDR2 ANQGSEA. Trimming cost V 0 bases and J 4 bases; bases outside gene matches: 5. CDR3 length equals 16 residues. The CDR3, as DNA: TGCAGCGTTGAAGAGGAAGCGGGAGGGGGCACCGGGGAGCTGTTTTTT. It translates to CSVEEEAGGGTGELFF.

This chain connects TRBV20-1 to TRBJ2-7; D unresolved. Germline V gene data show CDR1 as DFQATT and CDR2 as SNEGSKA (reference sequence). CDR3 length: 13 residues. V lost 5 bases, J lost 1 base, and 12 bases lay in between. The CDR3 protein is CSAPSSRSYEQYF. The DNA for the CDR3 is TGCAGTGCTCCGAGTAGCCGTTCCTACGAGCAGTACTTC.

Ten or more counts support this clonotype. The CDR3 is CASSYQGQGAYNEQFF. The CDR3 DNA reads as TGTGCCAGCAGTTACCAGGGACAGGGGGCCTACAATGAGCAGTTCTTC. The rearrangement joins TRBV6-5 to TRBJ2-1, with 11 positions matching TRBD1. V gave up 2 bases and J gave up 2 bases; unmatched junction bases: 2. The V gene's germline CDR1 is MNHEY and CDR2 SVGAGI. The CDR3 length is 16 residues.

This clonotype was recorded many times. The gene calls are TRBV9 and TRBJ2-5; a weak D match, TRBD2 (5 bases). The CDR3 runs to 14 residues. Trimming pared 3 bases from V and 4 bases from J, leaving 13 bases between. The germline CDR1 and CDR2 sequences are SGDLS and YYNGEE. CDR3 in amino acids: CASSDSGNLETQYF. The CDR3 DNA follows: TGTGCCAGCAGCGACTCGGGGAACTTAGAGACCCAGTACTTC.